This T cell receptor beta chain was recovered during a study of control samples from healthy donors and cancer patients. Method: immunoSEQ multiplex PCR; TCRdb's copy keeps in-frame clones and lacks some. The sample contains 65,000 to 80,000 clones, 85% to 90% of which appear only once. The CDR3 has 14 amino acids. Trimming took off 3 bases at V and 6 bases at J, with 11 bases between the two ends. In germline, CDR1 is MDHEN, CDR2 SYDVKM. This TCR was recovered from a woman in her sixties with head and neck cancer. Sequencing used PBMCs. The chain carries TRBV28 and TRBJ2-2; the D gene is possibly TRBD1 (5 bases). The CDR3 nucleotides read TGTGCCAGCAGTTTCGGTTTCAGGGCCGGGGAGCTGTTTTTT. It encodes CASSFGFRAGELFF.